The sequence of this T cell receptor beta chain was determined in a study of cytomegalovirus exposure and HLA in healthy donors. V gave up 4 bases and J gave up 2 bases; unmatched junction bases: 2. There are 14 residues in the CDR3. Per germline, CDR1 SGHRS and CDR2 YFSETQ. The study ran its PCR with 60 Vbeta and 13 Jbeta primers. Generated by immunoSEQ multiplex PCR, the TCRdb table keeps only in-frame clones and is missing some. The sample has approximately 130,000 clones, roughly 82% seen once. The sequenced sample was PBMCs. The TCR comes from a woman aged 18-30 years in good health and CMV-seronegative. V gene TRBV5-1 combines with J gene TRBJ1-1, with 10 bases identical to TRBD1. The DNA of the CDR3 is TGCGCCAGCAGCGGGACAGGGGATAACACTGAAGCTTTCTTT. Protein: CASSGTGDNTEAFF.